The 6 T cell receptor beta chains below were found in one sample sequenced in a study of beta chain features in type 1 diabetes. The antigens of these receptors remain unknown. Whole-study results and caveats: TCRB CDR3 length was moderately but significantly reduced in all four CD4+ subsets of Type 1 diabetes patients.

All of the isolated RNA was reverse transcribed, so expressed TCRB transcripts were sequenced. Clones were sequenced by immunoSEQ multiplex PCR, and TCRdb holds only the in-frame ones, with some missing. The table has 330,000 or so clones, roughly 13% seen once; the top ten hold about 0.01%. Sequences were obtained from naive CD4+ T cells from blood. Receptors originate from a woman between 18 and 29 years old with type 1 diabetes.

This chain links TRBV25-1 with TRBJ2-5; 13 bases agree with TRBD2. Looked up from germline, CDR1 is MGHDK and CDR2 is SYGVNS. J lost 5 bases, V lost 5 bases, and 5 bases had no gene match. This CDR3 spans 15 amino acids. Here the CDR3 reads CASSRTSGSWETQYF. CDR3 DNA sequence: TGTGCCAGCAGTCGGACTAGCGGGAGTTGGGAGACCCAGTACTTC. Full variable domain (missing parts from reference TRBV25-1 and TRBJ2-5): EADIYQTPRYLVIGTGKKITLECSQTMGHDKMYWYQQDPGMELHLIHYSYGVNSTEKGDLSSESTVSRIRTEHFPLTLESARPSHTSQYLCASSRTSGSWETQYFGPGTRLLVL.

In this sample, this clone turned up a few times. This sequence joins TRBV14 and TRBJ2-5, with TRBD2 identical over 9 bases. This CDR3 is built from 15 residues. Per germline, CDR1 SGHDN and CDR2 FVKESK. The V gene end was trimmed by 1 base and the J gene end by 5 bases; junction bases not matched to a gene: 5. The CDR3 DNA is TGTGCCAGCAGCCAAGTCGCGGGAGGGATCGAGACCCAGTACTTC. Protein product: CASSQVAGGIETQYF.

The rearrangement uses TRBV7-3 and TRBJ2-3, with a weak D call TRBD1 (6 bases). Trimming left V 6 bases short and J 0 bases short, with 7 bases between. The germline V gene has CDR1 SGHTA and CDR2 FQGTGA. The CDR3 length is 13 residues. The CDR3 DNA reads as TGTGCCAGCAGAGGACAGAGCACAGATACGCAGTATTTT. It is translated as CASRGQSTDTQYF.

This clone was counted a few times. This chain uses TRBV27 with TRBJ1-1, with 8 bases identical to TRBD1. Per germline, CDR1 MNHEY and CDR2 SMNVEV (reference sequence). CDR3 size: 18 residues. V shed 5 bases, J shed 0 bases, and the junction held 14 bases outside the gene matches. The CDR3 here is CASSTPRDRQIMNTEAFF. The CDR3 region has the DNA TGTGCCAGCAGTACACCCCGGGACAGGCAGATAATGAACACTGAAGCTTTCTTT.

This chain connects TRBV18 to TRBJ2-5; TRBD2 is a possible D gene (5 bases). This CDR3 contains 15 residues. V was pared by 6 bases and J by 1 base, with 15 bases between. The germline gives CDR1 KGHSH, CDR2 LQKENI. CDR3 in DNA: TGTGCCAGCTCGAGCGGACCCGATCCCCAAGAGACCCAGTACTTC. Translating it yields CASSSGPDPQETQYF.

The gene calls are TRBV7-2 and TRBJ2-5, with D possibly matching TRBD2 (6 bases). Looked up from germline, CDR1 is SGHTA and CDR2 is FQGNSA. This CDR3 spans 14 amino acids. V lost 4 bases to trimming and J lost 5 bases, with 14 bases between them. The CDR3 sequence: CASSSTGDSETQYF. In DNA, the CDR3 is TGTGCCAGCAGCTCCACGGGGGACTCGGAGACCCAGTACTTC.